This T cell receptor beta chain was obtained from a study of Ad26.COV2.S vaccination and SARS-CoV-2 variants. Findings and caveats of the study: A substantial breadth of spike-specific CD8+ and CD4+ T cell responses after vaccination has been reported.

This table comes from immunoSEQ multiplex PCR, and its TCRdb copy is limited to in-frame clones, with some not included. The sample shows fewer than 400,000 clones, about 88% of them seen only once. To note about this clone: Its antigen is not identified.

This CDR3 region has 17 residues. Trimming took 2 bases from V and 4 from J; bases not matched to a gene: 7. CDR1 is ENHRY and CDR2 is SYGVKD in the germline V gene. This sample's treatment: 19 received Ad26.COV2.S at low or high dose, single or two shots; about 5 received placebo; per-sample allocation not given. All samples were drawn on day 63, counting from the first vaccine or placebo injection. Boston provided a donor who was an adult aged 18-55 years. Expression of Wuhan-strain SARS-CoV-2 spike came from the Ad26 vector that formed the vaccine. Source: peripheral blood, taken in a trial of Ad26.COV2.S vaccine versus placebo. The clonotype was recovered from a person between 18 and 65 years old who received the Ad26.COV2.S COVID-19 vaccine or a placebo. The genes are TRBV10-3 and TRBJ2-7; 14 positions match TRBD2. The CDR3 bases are TGTGCCATCAGTGAGACAGGGACTAGCGGGAGAGGGTACGAGCAGTACTTC. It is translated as CAISETGTSGRGYEQYF.